The subject of this entry is one T cell receptor (beta chain). This table comes from immunoSEQ multiplex PCR, and its TCRdb copy is limited to in-frame clones, with some not included. This table holds some 68,000 clones, 88% found once. The sample belongs to a study of OX40 agonist ivuxolimab in advanced cancers. Looking at the study overall: Patients with hepatocellular carcinoma, melanoma, renal cell or head and neck cancer made up the dose-escalation patients. Averaging about 60 years in age, with a range of about 23 to 79, the cohort was approximately 83% male.

The CDR3 covers 12 residues. V dropped 4 bases and J dropped 4 bases, with 6 bases sitting between them. Germline loops: CDR1 MNHEY, CDR2 SVGAGI. The rearrangement links TRBV6-5 to TRBJ2-3, with unresolved D. The input for sequencing was CD4+ or CD8+ T cells sorted from blood, taken in a trial of the OX40 agonist ivuxolimab. The clonotype comes from an adult with an advanced solid tumor such as melanoma, head and neck, liver or kidney cancer. The CDR3 reads CASSSDADTQYF. CDR3 DNA: TGTGCCAGCAGTTCCGATGCAGATACGCAGTATTTT.